This section outlines one T cell receptor beta chain sequence together with its context. Its specificity is not known. The data belong to a study of cytomegalovirus exposure and HLA in healthy donors. Overall study context: Sequencing of 150 million to 200 million T cells in an earlier analysis found 100 million to 140 million unique TCR beta sequences.

Study conclusions and caveats: Sequences of the TCR beta chain were said to predict the HLA-A and HLA-B alleles of most subjects accurately.

The primer mix had 60 Vbeta and 13 Jbeta primers. Methods used by the authors: Later reanalysis found around 84 million unique TCR beta chains, about 10 million of them shared. Sequenced by immunoSEQ multiplex PCR; TCRdb stores in-frame clones only, minus some. V, J and clone size are those of that table, while D and trimming were read from the DNA. The profile shows 200,000 to 250,000 clones, 75% of them singletons. The sequencing sample was made of PBMCs. The receptor was derived from a woman in her twenties or thirties in good health and CMV-seronegative.

CDR3 coding DNA: TGTGCCAGCAGCTCCTGGTCGGGGGGTTGGGGTACGGAGACCCAGTACTTC. This translates into CASSSWSGGWGTETQYF. The V gene is TRBV11-2, the J gene TRBJ2-5; 7 bases line up with TRBD2. V shed 4 bases and J 5 bases; nucleotides not matched to a gene: 16. This CDR3 is built from 17 residues. Germline V gives CDR1 SGHAT, CDR2 FQNNGV.